The clone carrying this T cell receptor (beta chain) has just one count. Its antigen is currently unknown. TCRdb keeps only in-frame clones here, not all; method: immunoSEQ multiplex PCR. Among some 130,000 clones listed, approximately 91% were seen once. The data belong to a study of T cell responses to AZD1222 COVID-19 vaccine. The V end was cut by 5 bases, the J end by 1 base, with 13 bases between. Germline V gene data show CDR1 as SGHDT and CDR2 as YYEEEE. The CDR3 runs 16 residues. Study-level findings and limits: The repertoires were collected only after the peak T cell response. The CD4 TCRs associated with vaccination extended across spike and predominated at 160-218 and 743-854. Possibly, clonal diversity was underestimated; donors were largely white British and included more females.

The sequences come from peripheral blood, collected 28 days after the second AZD1222 dose. J is TRBJ2-6 and V is TRBV5-6, with a tentative D call TRBD2 (6 bases). This clonotype was sampled from an adult who received the AZD1222 COVID-19 vaccine. Here the CDR3 reads CASSSGLLSGANVLTF. DNA for the CDR3: TGTGCCAGCAGTTCGGGACTCCTGTCTGGGGCCAACGTCCTGACTTTC.